This T cell receptor beta chain is from a study of beta chain features in type 1 diabetes. Turning to the study itself: Sorted cells examined across all samples numbered 107,917,701. The study's findings and limits: Whether HLA type affects TCRB rearrangement stayed undetermined in the present work. Shortening that was moderate but significant affected the TCRB CDR3s of Type 1 diabetes patients in all four CD4+ subsets.

Sorting gave populations that all exceeded 98% purity. The CDR3 is made up of 14 amino acids. The germline CDR1 and CDR2 sequences are MDHEN and SYDVKM. Trimming removed 6 bases from V and 0 bases from J, with 11 bases in between. The study reverse transcribed the entire isolated RNA, so it sequenced expressed TCRB transcripts. Repertoires were generated with immunoSEQ multiplex PCR, while TCRdb's copy carries only in-frame clones and drops some. The table includes roughly 610,000 clones, 15% to 19% detected once. Points on this clone: Its specificity is not known.

The rearrangement uses TRBV28 and TRBJ1-1; D is unclear. Sequencing was performed on naive CD4+ T cells from blood. The sequence came from a man aged 18-30 years in good health. CDR3 region: CASREERMNTEAFF. The DNA of the CDR3 is TGTGCCAGCAGGGAGGAGAGAATGAACACTGAAGCTTTCTTT.